Below, 18 T cell receptor beta chains from the same sample are listed, as sequenced in a study of T cells in Graves' hyperthyroidism and ophthalmopathy. RNA transcripts provided the source from which TCR beta CDR3 regions were amplified. The study used the HTBI primer set for a first-round RT-PCR of the TCR CDR3. TCRdb re-derived calls from the multiplex PCR reads in MiXCR, one entry per CDR3 protein. The sample carries 500,000 to 600,000 distinct CDR3 sequences, around 46% recorded once. Source material: peripheral blood or thyroid tissue (not recorded which). Receptors originate from an adult woman with Graves' disease, either hyperthyroidism or ophthalmopathy (not recorded which).

This clonotype has a count of ten or more. V gene TRBV6-5 combines with J gene TRBJ1-2; no clear D gene. V gave up 7 bases and J gave up 2 bases, with 11 bases separating them. This CDR3 comprises 13 residues. Germline V gives CDR1 MNHEY, CDR2 SVGAGI. The CDR3 DNA reads as TGTGCCAGCAAGTTATCTGGGAACTATGGCTACACCTTC. This translates into CASKLSGNYGYTF.

This clonotype was seen ten or more times. The chain employs TRBV10-3 and TRBJ1-1, with unresolved D. CDR3 length equals 14 residues. CDR1 and CDR2 from the germline V gene are ENHRY and SYGVKD. The ends were cut back, 5 bases at V and 2 bases at J, with 12 bases in the middle. CDR3 sequence (DNA): TGTGCCATCAGTCGGCAGGCCCTAAACACTGAAGCTTTCTTT. It specifies CAISRQALNTEAFF.

The sample holds many counts of this clonotype. An end of the junction differs from the germline gene, which may be a read error. This rearrangement joins TRBV7-6 to TRBJ2-7; TRBD2 aligns across 15 bases. CDR3 size: 16 residues. CDR1 and CDR2 (germline): SGHVS, FNYEAQ. In DNA form, the CDR3 reads TGTGCCAGCAGCCTGGGACTAGCGGGAGGCCCCTACGGGCAGTACTTC. Translated: CASSLGLAGGPYGQYF.

In its sample, this clonotype was seen many times. This chain links TRBV7-3 with TRBJ1-5, with D unresolved. The ends were cut back, 5 bases at V and 4 bases at J, with 9 bases in the middle. CDR1 and CDR2 (germline): SGHTA, FQGTGA. CDR3 size: 13 residues. The DNA of the CDR3 is TGTGCCAGCAGCCCGGTCGGTAATCAGCCCCAGCATTTT. This sequence encodes CASSPVGNQPQHF.

This clonotype has ten or more counts. This chain links TRBV5-1 with TRBJ1-2; a possible D gene is TRBD1 (6 bases). Per the germline V gene, CDR1 is SGHRS and CDR2 is YFSETQ. The CDR3 is 15 residues long. The V and J ends lost 4 bases and 4 bases respectively, with 17 bases between them. The CDR3 DNA reads TGCGCCAGCAGCCTACGACAGGACTCCTCCTATGGCTACACCTTC. Amino acids: CASSLRQDSSYGYTF.

The V call is TRBV7-9, the J call TRBJ2-7; 7 nucleotides match TRBD2. V lost 5 bases to trimming and J lost 2 bases; unmatched junction nucleotides: 9. Per germline, CDR1 SEHNR and CDR2 FQNEAQ (reference sequence). This CDR3 has 15 residues. CDR3 bases: TGTGCCAGCAGCCCAGGGTCGCGGGGGACCTACGAGCAGTACTTC. Amino acid sequence: CASSPGSRGTYEQYF.

This chain joins TRBV9 and TRBJ1-1; perhaps TRBD1 as D (5 bases). Germline lookup yields CDR1 SGDLS and CDR2 YYNGEE. The CDR3 has 12 residues. V lost 7 bases, J lost 2 bases, and 9 bases lay in between. The CDR3: CASFDRNTEAFF. The CDR3 DNA reads as TGTGCCAGCTTCGACAGAAACACTGAAGCTTTCTTT.

Details on this clonotype: A much larger clonotype is one base distant, so this may be a read error. The rearrangement links TRBV27 to TRBJ1-1, with 7 bases that match TRBD1. The CDR3 covers 13 residues. Germline V lookup: CDR1 MNHEY, CDR2 SMNVEV (reference sequence). V lost 8 bases to trimming and J lost 3 bases; unmatched junction nucleotides: 6. Here the CDR3 DNA reads TGTGCCAGCGGTCCTCAGGGGGACACTGAAGCTTTCTTT. Amino acids: CASGPQGDTEAFF.

This clonotype was counted at least ten times. The chain has TRBV7-6 and TRBJ1-4; D uncertain. The CDR3 is 12 amino acids. CDR1 and CDR2 from the germline V gene are SGHVS and FNYEAQ. V lost 6 bases, J lost 7 bases, and 9 bases lay in between. CDR3 amino acids: CASRAFGEKLFF. Here the CDR3 DNA reads TGTGCCAGCAGGGCATTCGGTGAAAAACTGTTTTTT.

The sample holds many counts of this clonotype. An end of the junction does not agree with germline; a read error may underlie this. This sequence joins TRBV5-1 and TRBJ2-7; 15 bases agree with TRBD2. The CDR3 runs to 16 residues. Germline V CDR1 and CDR2: SGHRS, YFSETQ. CDR3 sequence: CASSLGLAGGPYEQYF. In DNA form, the CDR3 reads TGTGCCAGCAGCCTGGGACTAGCGGGAGGCCCCTACGAGCAGTACTTC.

Regarding this clonotype: One junction end disagrees with the germline gene, perhaps due to a read error. This chain uses TRBV7-9 with TRBJ2-7; TRBD2 agrees at 11 bases. From germline, CDR1 is SEHNR and CDR2 FQNEAQ (reference sequence). The CDR3 is 9 residues long. The CDR3 region has the DNA TGTGCCAGCAGTACTAGCGGGAGTTTC. It codes for CASSTSGSF.

A few counts support this clonotype. The rearrangement joins TRBV29-1 to TRBJ1-1; TRBD1 agrees at 7 bases. The CDR3 runs to 13 residues. Germline V CDR1 and CDR2: SQVTM, ANQGSEA. V dropped 6 bases and J dropped 10; count of bases not matched to a gene: 14. CDR3 DNA: TGCAGCGTGGGGGGGGACAGTCCTCCGGCAGCTTTCTTT. Residues: CSVGGDSPPAAFF.

This clonotype was counted ten times or more. The chain couples TRBV3-1 to TRBJ1-2; 7 bases fit TRBD1. There are 13 residues in the CDR3. Germline CDR1 and CDR2: LGHDT and YNNKEL (reference sequence). Unmatched junction bases numbered 8, after V lost 7 bases and J lost 6 bases. CDR3 region: CASNYGQEDGYTF. The CDR3 nucleotides read TGTGCCAGCAACTATGGACAGGAGGATGGCTACACCTTC.

This chain connects TRBV29-1 to TRBJ1-1; D unclear. This CDR3 comprises 13 residues. V was shortened by 8 bases and J by 1 base, with 14 bases between the two germline ends. CDR1 SQVTM and CDR2 ANQGSEA come from the germline V gene. For the CDR3, the DNA is TGCAGCTTGGGAACCTACGGGAACACTGAAGCTTTCTTT. Its protein is CSLGTYGNTEAFF.

The V and J genes are TRBV28 and TRBJ2-7; D is uncertain. Trimming shortened V by 2 bases and J by 0 bases, and 8 bases separated the two germline ends. This CDR3 spans 14 amino acids. CDR1 is MDHEN and CDR2 is SYDVKM in the germline V gene. The CDR3 here is CASSLKGNSYEQYF. The CDR3 coding sequence is TGTGCCAGCAGTTTAAAGGGCAACTCCTACGAGCAGTACTTC.

The chain has TRBV10-3 and TRBJ1-4; D may be TRBD1 (6 bases). The CDR3 runs to 15 residues. CDR1 and CDR2 (germline): ENHRY, SYGVKD. With 7 bases removed from V and 6 bases from J, the gap between germline ends came to 18 bases. The CDR3 here is CAIKESGTRDEKLFF. CDR3 coding DNA: TGTGCCATCAAGGAATCCGGGACAAGAGATGAAAAACTGTTTTTT.

This clonotype was seen ten or more times. The chain is built from TRBV29-1 and TRBJ2-5; D is unresolved. This CDR3 is 11 amino acids long. Looked up from germline, CDR1 is SQVTM and CDR2 is ANQGSEA. V lost 3 bases and J lost 5, with 7 bases in between. CDR3 sequence: CSVDNRETQYF. The CDR3 nucleotides are TGCAGCGTTGATAACCGGGAGACCCAGTACTTC.

This clonotype was seen a few times. The rearrangement uses TRBV3-1 and TRBJ1-6, with D perhaps matching TRBD1 (5 bases). The CDR3 spans 14 residues. Germline V gene sequence: CDR1 LGHDT, CDR2 YNNKEL (reference sequence). V shed 4 bases and J shed 7 bases, with 11 bases lying between them. CDR3 DNA: TGTGCCAGCAGCCCTCGGGGGAGGAATTCACCCCTCCACTTT. Residues: CASSPRGRNSPLHF.